This T cell receptor beta chain was sequenced in a study of cytomegalovirus exposure and HLA in healthy donors. The PCR contained 60 Vbeta and 13 Jbeta primers. Assay: immunoSEQ multiplex PCR; the TCRdb copy retains only in-frame clones and omits some. In the table there are hundreds of thousands of clones, approximately 82% of which are singletons. CDR3 length equals 14 residues. Germline lookup yields CDR1 SEHNR and CDR2 FQNEAQ (reference sequence). The ends were cut back, 5 bases at V and 3 bases at J, with 14 bases in the middle. V and J are TRBV7-9 and TRBJ2-7; the D is unclear. Sample: PBMCs. The receptor's source is a man between 18 and 35 years old in good health and CMV-seronegative. CDR3 nucleotide sequence: TGTGCCAGCAGCCGACTTATTAGAGACTACGAGCAGTACTTC. It translates to CASSRLIRDYEQYF.